This TCR beta chain is from a study of human T cells and chemical hapten exposure. Regarding the study as a whole: TCRs whose frequency exceeded 1 in 1000 remained the same following DPC sensitization.

The library tagged each cDNA molecule with unique molecular identifiers. TCRdb itself ran the 5' RACE reads through MiXCR, one entry per CDR3 protein. Here the sample spans about 80,000 distinct CDR3 sequences, 15% to 20% being singletons. Researchers extracted total RNA from unfractionated whole blood. Only one count was recorded for this clonotype. What it recognizes is unknown. The CDR3 extends over 13 amino acids. Germline assignment: CDR1 MNHEY and CDR2 SVGEGT. V lost 7 bases to trimming and J lost 5 bases, with 15 bases between them. The rearrangement links TRBV6-2 or TRBV6-3 to TRBJ2-7; D may be TRBD1 (6 bases). This receptor was obtained from a female donor in good health. The CDR3 DNA follows: TGTGCCAGCACCCCAGGGGATCTCCACGAGCAGTACTTC. Its translation: CASTPGDLHEQYF.